This TCR beta chain stems from a study of cytomegalovirus exposure and HLA in healthy donors. Study-level information: An earlier analysis found 95 million to 140 million unique TCR beta sequences from 150 million to 200 million T cells.

Notes on the study in general: The study assumed roughly uniform donor sequencing depth for presence/absence analyses. Many donors shared some public TCRs, even though most TCR sequences were rare. In a later analysis, V- and J-gene trimming of beta chains associated with a DCLRE1C missense variant, replicated independently.

With 60 Vbeta and 13 Jbeta primers, the PCR was carried out. Libraries were prepared by immunoSEQ multiplex PCR; TCRdb keeps only in-frame clonotypes and omits some of them. The repertoire holds about 160,000 clones, around four fifths seen once, with around 1.5% in the top ten. Trimming removed 0 bases from V and 2 bases from J, with 15 bases in between. The length of the CDR3 is 16 residues. Germline CDR1 and CDR2: SGDLS and YYNGEE. Regarding this clone: The antigen is unknown.

The sequencing sample was made of PBMCs. This clonotype was sampled from a woman aged 25 to 45 in good health and CMV-seronegative. The chain recombines TRBV9 with TRBJ2-7; possibly TRBD1 for D (6 bases). CDR3 in amino acids: CASSVGGPGVPYEQYF. CDR3 DNA: TGTGCCAGCAGCGTAGGAGGCCCAGGGGTCCCCTACGAGCAGTACTTC.